The sequence of this T cell receptor beta chain was determined in a study of blood T cell repertoires in COVID-19. Study at large: COVID-19 samples, acute and convalescent, were from the United States, Italy and Spain. In each case, the material was cDNA or gDNA derived from T cells, B-cell-depleted T cells, or PBMCs.

Original processing methods: Nucleated cell counts were estimated from reference gene primer amplification. Measured with immunoSEQ multiplex PCR; TCRdb has only the in-frame clones, and not every one. The DNA was the basis for D and trimming; V, J and clone size are from that table. The table has roughly 140,000 clones, more than 65% seen once. CDR1 and CDR2 from the germline V gene are LGHDT and YNNKEL (reference sequence). This CDR3 is 16 amino acids long. Losses at the gene ends were 1 base for V and 7 bases for J; bases not matched to a gene: 13. The receptor's source is a man between 60 and 75 years old with acute or convalescent COVID-19. The sequenced material came from peripheral blood. V and J are TRBV3-1 (or the pseudogene TRBV3-2) and TRBJ2-7; 7 nucleotides align to TRBD2. The CDR3 bases are TGTGCCAGCAGCCAAGTCGTCTTGGGGAGGGGCGGTGAGCAGTACTTC. Translation: CASSQVVLGRGGEQYF.